A single sample gave rise to the 4 T cell receptor beta chains below, sequenced in a study of blood T cell repertoires in COVID-19. The method was immunoSEQ multiplex PCR; TCRdb's version includes in-frame clones alone and lacks a portion of them. The data show about 160,000 clones, roughly 80% seen once. The sequenced material came from peripheral blood. The receptors were sampled from a woman in her thirties or forties with COVID-19, enrolled during active disease.

The rearrangement joins TRBV9 to TRBJ2-7, with D perhaps TRBD1 (5 bases). The CDR3 contains 15 residues. The V end lost 0 bases, the J end lost 4 bases, and 14 bases lay between the germline ends. CDR1 is SGDLS, CDR2 YYNGEE, per germline. The CDR3 DNA follows: TGTGCCAGCAGCGTAGGAGTTAGGGGTGATTACGAGCAGTACTTC. As protein: CASSVGVRGDYEQYF.

Here the CDR3 DNA reads TGTGCCAGCAGGGAGGGACAGGGTAACGAAAAACTGTTTTTT. Its translation is CASREGQGNEKLFF. V gene TRBV6-5 combines with J gene TRBJ1-4; 9 bases fit TRBD1. From germline, CDR1 is MNHEY and CDR2 SVGAGI. J lost 8 bases, V lost 6 bases, and 7 bases had no gene match. This CDR3 is built from 14 residues.

The chain recombines TRBV6-5 with TRBJ1-5; weak D call: TRBD1 (6 bases). This CDR3 comprises 15 residues. Germline CDR1 and CDR2: MNHEY and SVGAGI. Trimming stripped 2 bases from V and 4 bases from J, with 12 bases between. The chain's CDR3 is CASSYSRQVNQPQHF. In DNA form, the CDR3 reads TGTGCCAGCAGTTACAGTAGACAGGTGAATCAGCCCCAGCATTTT.

This clone has just one count. The V and J genes are TRBV5-1 and TRBJ2-1; a weak D match, TRBD1 (6 bases). The CDR3 consists of 15 residues. V was shortened by 0 bases and J by 5 bases, with 12 bases between the two germline ends. CDR1 is SGHRS, CDR2 YFSETQ, per germline. DNA of the CDR3: TGCGCCAGCAGCTTGGAGGGCAGGGGTGACAATGAGCAGTTCTTC. Encoded protein: CASSLEGRGDNEQFF.